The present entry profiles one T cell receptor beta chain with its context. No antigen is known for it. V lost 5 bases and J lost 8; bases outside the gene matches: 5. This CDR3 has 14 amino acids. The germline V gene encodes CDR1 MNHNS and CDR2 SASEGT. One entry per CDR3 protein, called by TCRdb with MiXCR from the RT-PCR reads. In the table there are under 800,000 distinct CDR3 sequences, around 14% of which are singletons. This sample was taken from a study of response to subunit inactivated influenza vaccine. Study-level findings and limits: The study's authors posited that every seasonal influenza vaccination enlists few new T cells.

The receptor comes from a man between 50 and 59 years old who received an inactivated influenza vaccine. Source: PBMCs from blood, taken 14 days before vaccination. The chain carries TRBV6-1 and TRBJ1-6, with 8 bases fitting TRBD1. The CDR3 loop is CASSLNRGDSPLHF. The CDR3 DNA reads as TGTGCCAGCAGTCTTAACAGGGGGGATTCACCCCTCCACTTT.